This T cell receptor (beta chain) emerged from a study of T cell repertoires in cytomegalovirus infection. Turning to the study itself: Recently identified HLA-C-restricted and well-studied HLA-B-restricted CMV epitopes were used. An indication of both CMV infection and matching HLA type came from public TCR beta signatures.

Study-level points and caveats: In two of eight donors, the top clonotype was HLA-C-restricted CMV-specific. Pooled public TCR beta family frequency picked out CMV carriers with the relevant HLA.

Germline CDR1 reads MNHNS; CDR2 reads SASEGT. The CDR3 is 17 residues long. V dropped 6 bases and J dropped 7 bases, with 25 bases sitting between them. MiXCR, applied by TCRdb to the reads, yields one record per CDR3 protein. The data hold some 480,000 distinct CDR3 sequences, with around a third observed a single time. This clonotype was observed once. Its antigen is undetermined. The genes are TRBV6-1 and TRBJ1-5, with D possibly matching TRBD1 (6 bases). The specimen was cultured PBMCs, collected from culture after CMV antigen stimulation. This clonotype originated in a human donor in good health (CMV status not recorded). Some clones in this sample may be carry-over from other donors' samples. The CDR3 DNA is TGTGCCAGCAGACGAAGGACTGGACAGATGGGTGGGCAGCCCCAGCATTTT. Its translation: CASRRRTGQMGGQPQHF.